The 20 T cell receptor beta chains below all came from one sample that was sequenced in a study of human T cells and chemical hapten exposure. Stated time point: patch test 1, 2 weeks after DPC sensitization. Treatment in this sample: therapeutic diphenylcyclopropenone sensitization with weekly scalp DPC. MiXCR, applied by TCRdb to the RACE reads, yields one record per CDR3 protein. The sample lists around 100,000 distinct CDR3 sequences, roughly 9.6% occurring once. The sample in question was whole blood, obtained in connection with sensitization to the hapten diphenylcyclopropenone (DPC). The receptors stem from a woman aged 40 to 49 with alopecia areata. Some clones in this sample may be carry-over from other donors' samples.

This clonotype was counted only a few times. This chain uses TRBV20-1 with TRBJ1-1, with D possibly matching TRBD1 (5 bases). The V end was cut by 6 bases, the J end by 5 bases, with 16 bases between. In germline, CDR1 is DFQATT, CDR2 SNEGSKA (reference sequence). The CDR3 has 13 amino acids. This chain's CDR3 is CSATVGVGTEAFF. In DNA, the CDR3 is TGCAGTGCCACGGTAGGGGTCGGAACTGAAGCTTTCTTT.

This clonotype was observed at least ten times. The chain links TRBV29-1 to TRBJ1-5; TRBD1 matches 10 bases. V was pared by 4 bases and J by 7 bases, with 4 bases of the junction left unmatched. CDR1 SQVTM and CDR2 ANQGSEA come from the germline V gene. The CDR3 sequence is 13 residues long. CDR3 sequence: CSVGQGAFQPQHF. The CDR3 coding sequence is TGCAGCGTTGGACAGGGGGCGTTCCAGCCCCAGCATTTT.

This clonotype came up many times. The chain combines TRBV20-1 with TRBJ2-7; 9 bases line up with TRBD1. Trimming removed 1 base from V and 4 bases from J; junction bases left unmatched: 8. Germline V gives CDR1 DFQATT, CDR2 SNEGSKA (reference sequence). This CDR3 region has 15 residues. The CDR3 DNA is TGCAGTGCTAGAGTAGGGGACAGGGAAGTTTACGAGCAGTACTTC. This translates into CSARVGDREVYEQYF.

The chain has TRBV7-2 and TRBJ1-5; D remains ambiguous. The CDR3 spans 11 residues. Trimming took 3 bases from V and 9 from J, leaving 6 bases between them. Germline lookup yields CDR1 SGHTA and CDR2 FQGNSA. The CDR3 nucleotides read TGTGCCAGCAGCTTCTTGGGGCCCCAGCATTTT. Translation gives CASSFLGPQHF. Full variable domain (rest looked up from reference TRBV7-2 and TRBJ1-5): GAGVSQSPSNKVTEKGKDVELRCDPISGHTALYWYRQSLGQGLEFLIYFQGNSAPDKSGLPSDRFSAERTGGSVSTLTIQRTQQEDSAVYLCASSFLGPQHFGDGTRLSIL.

The J gene is TRBJ1-1, the V gene TRBV2, with 9 bases that match TRBD1. The length of the CDR3 is 14 residues. The V gene end was trimmed by 7 bases and the J gene end by 3 bases; junction bases not matched to a gene: 6. Germline CDR1 and CDR2: SNHLY and FYNNEI. CDR3 loop: CASKGTGMDTEAFF. Written as DNA, the CDR3 is TGTGCCAGCAAAGGGACAGGGATGGACACTGAAGCTTTCTTT.

The sample holds a few counts of this clonotype. V gene TRBV7-9 combines with J gene TRBJ2-2, with D unclear. The CDR3 totals 14 residues. Trimming took 1 base from V and 3 from J, leaving 6 bases between them. Germline V gene sequence: CDR1 SEHNR, CDR2 FQNEAQ (reference sequence). CDR3 protein: CASSLEADTGELFF. In nucleotides, the CDR3 is TGTGCCAGCAGCTTAGAGGCAGACACCGGGGAGCTGTTTTTT.

The V and J genes are TRBV21-1 and TRBJ2-7; TRBD1 is the table's D call, not checked against the DNA. TRBV21-1 is listed as a pseudogene. The CDR3 runs 14 residues. CDR3 loop: CASSARTGPYEQYF. The CDR3 bases are TGTGCCAGCAGCGCCAGGACAGGGCCCTACGAGCAGTACTTC.

In this sample, this clonotype turned up many times. The rearrangement links TRBV5-1 to TRBJ2-3; D gene ambiguous. This CDR3 is built from 15 residues. The germline gives CDR1 SGHRS, CDR2 YFSETQ. Trimming removed 0 bases from V and 2 bases from J, with 10 bases in between. The CDR3: CASSLDGVATDTQYF. CDR3 bases: TGCGCCAGCAGCTTGGATGGGGTAGCCACAGATACGCAGTATTTT.

The chain links TRBV30 to TRBJ2-1; tentative D call: TRBD2 (5 bases). Germline lookup yields CDR1 GTSNPN and CDR2 SVGIG (reference sequence). Trimming removed 4 bases from V and 6 bases from J, with 16 bases in between. The CDR3 has 14 amino acids. The DNA for the CDR3 is TGTGCCTGGAAGTTTCGGGGATGGGGCAATGAGCAGTTCTTC. The encoded protein is CAWKFRGWGNEQFF. The entire variable domain, with the rest obtained from reference TRBV30 and TRBJ2-1, is as follows: SQTIHQWPATLVQPVGSPLSLECTVEGTSNPNLYWYRQAAGRGLQLLFYSVGIGQISSEVPQNLSASRPQDRQFILSSKKLLLSDSGFYLCAWKFRGWGNEQFFGPGTRLTVL.

The J gene is TRBJ2-1, the V gene TRBV29-1, with 9 bases aligning to TRBD2. The CDR3 has 15 amino acids. V lost 7 bases and J lost 1; bases outside the gene matches: 8. Germline V gives CDR1 SQVTM, CDR2 ANQGSEA. CDR3 amino acids: CSACGRAGSYNEQFF. CDR3 nucleotides: TGCAGCGCATGCGGGAGGGCCGGGTCCTACAATGAGCAGTTCTTC.

Only a few counts were recorded for this clonotype. The chain has TRBV6-2 or TRBV6-3 and TRBJ2-7; 12 bases are a match to TRBD2. The J segment lost 0 bases and the V segment lost 5 bases, leaving 11 bases of the junction unmatched. This CDR3 is 18 amino acids long. CDR1 and CDR2 from the germline V gene are MNHEY and SVGEGT. In nucleotides, the CDR3 is TGTGCCAGCAGTGAGACTAGCGGGGGAGCGCGCGGCTCCTACGAGCAGTACTTC. As protein: CASSETSGGARGSYEQYF.

This clonotype appeared many times. This chain connects TRBV20-1 to TRBJ2-1; the match to TRBD1 covers 9 bases. V was pared by 5 bases and J by 9 bases, with 11 bases of the junction left unmatched. In germline, CDR1 is DFQATT, CDR2 SNEGSKA (reference sequence). The CDR3 contains 14 residues. This CDR3 is CSAEAGTGNREQFF. The CDR3 DNA follows: TGCAGTGCTGAGGCCGGGACAGGGAACCGTGAGCAGTTCTTC.

The V call is TRBV20-1, the J call TRBJ1-1; the D gene is possibly TRBD1 (5 bases). The CDR3 runs to 12 residues. V gave up 1 base and J gave up 8 bases, with 11 bases separating them. The germline V gene encodes CDR1 DFQATT and CDR2 SNEGSKA (reference sequence). The CDR3 loop is CSARASGPEAFF. CDR3 nucleotides: TGCAGTGCTAGAGCTTCAGGGCCAGAAGCTTTCTTT.

This clonotype was seen a few times. V is TRBV7-2 and J is TRBJ2-3; D is ambiguous. Germline CDR1 is SGHTA and CDR2 is FQGNSA. This CDR3 spans 13 amino acids. V lost 3 bases and J 5 bases, leaving 9 bases between the germline ends. The CDR3 coding sequence is TGTGCCAGCAGCTTGCGCCTGGGAGATACGCAGTATTTT. Translating it yields CASSLRLGDTQYF.

The chain uses TRBV20-1 and TRBJ1-2; D is uncertain. Germline values: CDR1 DFQATT, CDR2 SNEGSKA (reference sequence). The CDR3 covers 15 residues. V lost 6 bases and J 2 bases, leaving 19 bases between the germline ends. CDR3: CSAKDASGWNYGYTF. The CDR3 region has the DNA TGCAGTGCGAAGGACGCCTCCGGTTGGAACTATGGCTACACCTTC.

This clonotype has just a few counts. J is TRBJ2-7 and V is TRBV28; no reliable D call. Germline values: CDR1 MDHEN, CDR2 SYDVKM. Between the trimmed V and J ends, which lost 6 bases and 6 bases, there was a span of 24 bases. This CDR3 has 16 residues. Here the CDR3 reads CASRELIRAPTGEQYF. CDR3 bases: TGTGCCAGCAGAGAGCTTATCCGGGCCCCGACGGGCGAGCAGTACTTC. Filled out from reference TRBV28 and TRBJ2-7, the complete variable domain reads DVKVTQSSRYLVKRTGEKVFLECVQDMDHENMFWYRQDPGLGLRLIYFSYDVKMKEKGDIPEGYSVSREKKERFSLILESASTNQTSMYLCASRELIRAPTGEQYFGPGTRLTVT.

The chain joins TRBV20-1 to TRBJ2-1, with D tentatively TRBD2 (6 bases). Trimming cost V 5 bases and J 10 bases, with 12 bases left between them. CDR1 DFQATT and CDR2 SNEGSKA come from the germline V gene (reference sequence). The CDR3 extends over 11 amino acids. The CDR3 DNA follows: TGCAGTGCTTTGGACTATCCCGAGCAGTTCTTC. Amino acid sequence: CSALDYPEQFF.

This clonotype was found a few times. The gene calls are TRBV7-2 and TRBJ1-3; possible D gene TRBD1, 5 bases. Germline loops: CDR1 SGHTA, CDR2 FQGNSA. V lost 5 bases and J 0 bases, leaving 11 bases between the germline ends. The CDR3 extends over 15 amino acids. The CDR3: CASSPGGGSGNTIYF. The CDR3 region has the DNA TGTGCCAGCAGCCCCGGGGGGGGCTCTGGAAACACCATATATTTT.

This clonotype was detected ten times or more. Written as DNA, the CDR3 is TGTGCCAGTACCCTCCCCACAGGAACCAAAAACATTCAGTACTTC. Translating gives CASTLPTGTKNIQYF. This rearrangement joins TRBV19 to TRBJ2-4; D perhaps matches TRBD1 (5 bases). Between the trimmed V and J ends, which lost 7 bases and 2 bases, there was a span of 15 bases. The CDR3 has 15 residues. CDR1 and CDR2 from the germline V gene are LNHDA and SQIVND (reference sequence). Drawing the rest from reference TRBV19 and TRBJ2-4, the complete variable domain is DGGITQSPKYLFRKEGQNVTLSCEQNLNHDAMYWYRQDPGQGLRLIYYSQIVNDFQKGDIAEGYSVSREKKESFPLTVTSAQKNPTAFYLCASTLPTGTKNIQYFGAGTRLSVL.

The chain employs TRBV12-3 or TRBV12-4 and TRBJ2-5, with D perhaps matching TRBD1 (5 bases). V was trimmed by 0 bases and J by 5 bases, leaving 10 bases between them. This CDR3 spans 14 amino acids. The CDR3, as DNA: TGTGCCAGCAGTTTAGCTGGGGCCGAGGAGACCCAGTACTTC. It encodes CASSLAGAEETQYF.